These 6 T cell receptor beta chains share one sample of origin, sequenced in a study of response to subunit inactivated influenza vaccine. One entry per CDR3 protein results from TCRdb running MiXCR on the RT-PCR reads. There are under 500,000 distinct CDR3 sequences in the sample; about 10% occur only once, and around 12% lies in the top ten. Sequenced material: PBMCs from blood, taken more than 35 days after vaccination. These receptors were collected from a middle-aged man who received an inactivated influenza vaccine.

The chain has TRBV4-1 and TRBJ1-1, with D possibly matching TRBD1 (6 bases). The CDR3 runs 14 residues. Between the trimmed V and J ends, which lost 2 bases and 6 bases, there was a span of 13 bases. Per the germline V gene, CDR1 is MGHRA and CDR2 is YSYEKL. In nucleotides, the CDR3 is TGCGCCAGCAGCCAACCGGGACAAGGCCCTGAAGCTTTCTTT. It is translated as CASSQPGQGPEAFF.

This clonotype was observed at least ten times. J is TRBJ2-5 and V is TRBV5-1; 8 bases line up with TRBD1. CDR3 length equals 15 residues. From germline, CDR1 is SGHRS and CDR2 YFSETQ. V shed 4 bases, J shed 5 bases, and the junction held 10 bases outside the gene matches. This CDR3 is CASSPTGGRGETQYF. The CDR3 bases are TGCGCCAGCAGCCCAACAGGGGGAAGAGGGGAGACCCAGTACTTC.

The chain has TRBV4-3 and TRBJ1-1, with D possibly matching TRBD1 (5 bases). Trimming shortened V by 4 bases and J by 0 bases, and 15 bases separated the two germline ends. There are 16 residues in the CDR3. From germline, CDR1 is LGHNA and CDR2 YSLEER. In DNA, the CDR3 is TGCGCCAGCAGCCCCAGCACAGGTACCATGAACACTGAAGCTTTCTTT. Encoded protein: CASSPSTGTMNTEAFF.

This clonotype has a count of ten or more. The rearrangement links TRBV29-1 to TRBJ2-5, with no clear D. The CDR3 length is 12 residues. CDR1 SQVTM and CDR2 ANQGSEA come from the germline V gene. Trimming took 0 bases from V and 0 from J, leaving 2 bases between them. The chain's CDR3 is CSVEDNQETQYF. DNA for the CDR3: TGCAGCGTTGAAGACAACCAAGAGACCCAGTACTTC.

CDR3 coding DNA: TGTGCCAGCAGTCGAGAGACCGGGAGCTCCTACGAGCAGTACTTC. Translating it yields CASSRETGSSYEQYF. This chain connects TRBV2 to TRBJ2-7; a weak D match, TRBD2 (6 bases). The CDR3 length is 15 residues. The germline V gene has CDR1 SNHLY and CDR2 FYNNEI. V was pared by 5 bases and J by 0 bases, with 14 bases between.

This clonotype was recorded at least ten times. Written as DNA, the CDR3 is TGTGCCAGCAGCTCACTAGCGGGAGGCTACAATGAGCAGTTCTTC. It is translated as CASSSLAGGYNEQFF. The chain links TRBV7-2 to TRBJ2-1, with 12 bases fitting TRBD2. Germline values: CDR1 SGHTA, CDR2 FQGNSA. CDR3 size: 15 residues. V lost 4 bases to trimming and J lost 3 bases; unmatched junction nucleotides: 1.